This T cell receptor beta chain was found in a study of T cell repertoires in cytomegalovirus infection. Study results and caveats: Identification of carriers of CMV plus the relevant HLA was performed using cumulative public TCR beta family frequency.

TCRdb analysed the reads with MiXCR anew, one entry per CDR3 protein. This table has about 360,000 distinct CDR3 sequences, 15% to 20% appearing once. Trimming cost V 6 bases and J 4 bases, with 11 bases left between them. Germline V CDR1 and CDR2: SGHTA, FQGNSA. The CDR3 contains 13 residues. This clonotype came up many times. Antigen specificity is unknown. The sample comprised PBMCs. This chain uses TRBV7-2 with TRBJ2-3; D possibly matches TRBD1 or TRBD2 (5 bases each). This receptor was taken from a human donor in good health (CMV status not recorded). Some clones in this sample may be carry-over from other donors' samples. The CDR3 here is CASSPRGADTQYF. The CDR3 bases are TGTGCCAGCAGTCCCCGAGGGGCAGATACGCAGTATTTT.